This T cell receptor (beta chain) was identified during a study of T cells after yellow fever vaccination. In the study overall: Researchers used SMART-Seq v4 Ultra Low Input to prepare fractions that had low cell numbers.

A process of 5'RACE template switching, which added a universal primer site and UMIs, was used to make TCR cDNA. TCRdb redid the calling of the 5' RACE reads with MiXCR, one entry per CDR3 protein. Of about 69,000 distinct CDR3 sequences listed, 5% to 6.5% were seen once; the top ten hold 2.2%. In its sample, this clonotype was seen many times. Germline V gene data show CDR1 as DFQATT and CDR2 as SNEGSKA (reference sequence). CDR3 size: 11 residues. V lost 5 bases and J 6 bases, leaving 10 bases between the germline ends. The receptor comes from a man aged 18-30 years who received the YFV17D yellow fever vaccine. Material: CD4+ T cells sorted from PBMCs, obtained around 14 days after the first yellow fever vaccination. This chain joins TRBV20-1 and TRBJ1-2; D not certain. The CDR3 spells CSAVLFDGYTF. CDR3 sequence (DNA): TGCAGTGCTGTTTTGTTCGATGGCTACACCTTC.